One sample yielded the 31 T cell receptor beta chains listed below, sequenced in a study of T cell repertoires in cytomegalovirus infection. What these receptors recognize is not known. TCRdb re-analysed the reads in MiXCR, keeping a single row per CDR3 protein. The sample has 900,000 to 950,000 distinct CDR3 sequences, less than 40% seen once. The material sequenced was cultured CD8+ T cells from PBMCs, taken from culture after CMV antigen stimulation. These receptors were obtained from a human donor in good health (CMV status not recorded). Some clones in this sample may be carry-over from other donors' samples.

Only one count was recorded for this clonotype. The V call is TRBV6-1, the J call TRBJ1-5, with D possibly matching TRBD1 (5 bases). The CDR3 runs to 16 residues. Trimming removed 7 bases from V and 3 bases from J, with 19 bases in between. Germline V lookup: CDR1 MNHNS, CDR2 SASEGT. CDR3 in amino acids: CASTRRDGLINQPQHF. The CDR3 DNA sequence: TGTGCCAGCACCCGACGGGACGGCCTAATCAATCAGCCCCAGCATTTT.

This sequence joins TRBV7-9 and TRBJ1-2; a weak D match, TRBD1 (5 bases). The CDR3 is 16 residues long. V lost 4 bases and J 7 bases, leaving 22 bases between the germline ends. The germline CDR1 and CDR2 sequences are SEHNR and FQNEAQ (reference sequence). In nucleotides, the CDR3 is TGTGCCAGCAGCTCCCCCGACAGCACTAGGAGTATTGGCTACACCTTC. Encoded protein: CASSSPDSTRSIGYTF.

This clonotype was seen only a few times. This chain joins TRBV20-1 and TRBJ2-2, with D perhaps TRBD1 or TRBD2 (5 bases each). CDR1 DFQATT and CDR2 SNEGSKA come from the germline V gene (reference sequence). This CDR3 comprises 13 residues. Trimming cost V 2 bases and J 5 bases, with 9 bases left between them. CDR3 in DNA: TGCAGTGCTAGATCCGAGGGGACCGGGGAGCTGTTTTTT. Its translation is CSARSEGTGELFF.

This clonotype has just a few counts. The chain carries TRBV6-1 and TRBJ2-3; no clear D. CDR3 size: 17 residues. V lost 4 bases, J lost 2 bases, and 19 bases lay in between. Germline V gives CDR1 MNHNS, CDR2 SASEGT. The CDR3 DNA is TGTGCCAGCAGTGCGGCAATTAGAGGCGTTGACACAGATACGCAGTATTTT. Translated: CASSAAIRGVDTDTQYF.

The V gene is TRBV4-1, the J gene TRBJ1-2; the D gene is possibly TRBD1 (5 bases). The germline gives CDR1 MGHRA, CDR2 YSYEKL. Trimming cost V 0 bases and J 5 bases, with 19 bases left between them. CDR3 length equals 17 residues. DNA of the CDR3: TGCGCCAGCAGCCAAGATATGCAGTCGACAGTTAAATATGGCTACACCTTC. This encodes CASSQDMQSTVKYGYTF.

The rearrangement uses TRBV12-3 or TRBV12-4 and TRBJ1-2, with 9 bases that match TRBD1. The CDR3 covers 13 residues. V lost 10 bases, J lost 8 bases, and 11 bases stayed unmatched. The CDR3 protein is CANRRTGESGYTF. In DNA form, the CDR3 reads TGTGCCAATAGAAGGACAGGGGAGTCGGGCTACACCTTC.

The chain is built from TRBV15 and TRBJ2-4; D possibly uses TRBD1 or TRBD2 (5 bases each). V lost 5 bases and J lost 9, with 8 bases in between. CDR1 and CDR2 from the germline V gene are LNHNV and YYDKDF (reference sequence). The CDR3 has 11 amino acids. The CDR3 spells CATSGGSIQYF. The DNA of the CDR3 is TGTGCCACCAGCGGGGGATCCATTCAGTACTTC.

This clonotype has only a few counts. The CDR3 region is CASSSDTGTNYTQYF. DNA of the CDR3: TGTGCCAGCAGCTCGGACACCGGGACTAACTATACGCAGTATTTT. The V gene is TRBV7-9, the J gene TRBJ2-3; 7 bases agree with TRBD2. The CDR3 is 15 amino acids. CDR1 and CDR2 from the germline V gene are SEHNR and FQNEAQ (reference sequence). With V trimmed by 4 bases and J by 7 bases, 11 bases remained unmatched.

This chain connects TRBV15 to TRBJ2-3; D gene uncertain. V was clipped by 0 bases and J by 4 bases, with 2 bases between them. The germline V gene has CDR1 LNHNV and CDR2 YYDKDF (reference sequence). This CDR3 comprises 12 residues. The CDR3 sequence: CATSRESDTQYF. The DNA of the CDR3 is TGTGCCACCAGCAGAGAATCAGATACGCAGTATTTT.

This sequence joins TRBV7-6 and TRBJ1-2; D ambiguous. CDR1 SGHVS and CDR2 FNYEAQ come from the germline V gene. V lost 0 bases and J lost 1, with 9 bases in between. The CDR3 length is 15 residues. The CDR3 protein is CASSLAEGFNYGYTF. DNA for the CDR3: TGTGCCAGCAGCTTAGCGGAAGGTTTTAACTATGGCTACACCTTC.

This clonotype was recorded many times. V gene TRBV7-2 combines with J gene TRBJ1-3; D gene ambiguous. The CDR3 is made up of 15 amino acids. Germline CDR1 is SGHTA and CDR2 is FQGNSA. Between the trimmed V and J ends, which lost 5 bases and 0 bases, there was a span of 11 bases. The CDR3 spells CASSTWIDSGNTIYF. CDR3 DNA sequence: TGTGCCAGCAGCACGTGGATAGACTCTGGAAACACCATATATTTT.

The chain has TRBV6-2 or TRBV6-3 and TRBJ2-2, with 9 bases identical to TRBD2. The CDR3 contains 16 residues. With V trimmed by 8 bases and J by 4 bases, 11 bases remained unmatched. Per the germline V gene, CDR1 is MNHEY and CDR2 is SVGEGT. The CDR3 region has the DNA TGTGCCAGCGGCCATGCGGCGGGGGGGCCCACCGGGGAGCTGTTTTTT. This sequence encodes CASGHAAGGPTGELFF.

This chain uses TRBV20-1 with TRBJ1-2; tentatively, D is TRBD1 (6 bases). The CDR3 spans 18 residues. The V gene's germline CDR1 is DFQATT and CDR2 SNEGSKA (reference sequence). V dropped 2 bases and J dropped 2 bases, with 24 bases sitting between them. In DNA, the CDR3 is TGCAGTGCTAGAACCGATGTTATAGGGGAGGGGGAAAACTATGGCTACACCTTC. Amino acid sequence: CSARTDVIGEGENYGYTF.

Ten or more counts support this clonotype. The V and J genes are TRBV7-8 and TRBJ2-7; D remains unclear. There are 14 residues in the CDR3. V was trimmed by 5 bases and J by 7 bases, leaving 18 bases between them. Germline assignment: CDR1 SGHVS and CDR2 FQNEAQ. The CDR3 reads CASSASGTDREQYV. The DNA for the CDR3 is TGTGCCAGCAGCGCATCCGGAACCGATCGGGAGCAGTACGTC.

On this clonotype itself: The germline gene is not matched at one end of the junction; a read error may be the cause. The chain carries TRBV6-6 and TRBJ2-1; tentatively, D is TRBD1 (6 bases). This CDR3 has 13 amino acids. Germline V CDR1 and CDR2: MNHNY, SVGAGI (reference sequence). The CDR3, as DNA: TGTACCAGCAGTAGTGGACAGTACAATGAGCAGTTCTTC. This encodes CTSSSGQYNEQFF.

J is TRBJ2-2 and V is TRBV7-8; D unresolved. Trimming pared 0 bases from V and 4 bases from J, leaving 9 bases between. There are 15 residues in the CDR3. Looked up from germline, CDR1 is SGHVS and CDR2 is FQNEAQ. In DNA, the CDR3 is TGTGCCAGCAGCTTAGCGTTGGGCCTCACCGGGGAGCTGTTTTTT. It encodes CASSLALGLTGELFF.

This clonotype has only a few counts. This sequence joins TRBV11-1 and TRBJ1-2, with unresolved D. This CDR3 contains 18 residues. Germline V gene sequence: CDR1 SGHAT, CDR2 FQDESV (reference sequence). Deletions cut 1 base from V and 4 bases from J, with 22 bases between. CDR3 in amino acids: CASSLGPRARAHFYGYTF. The CDR3 bases are TGTGCCAGCAGCTTAGGCCCTCGGGCCCGGGCCCACTTCTATGGCTACACCTTC.

This clonotype was recorded a few times. V is TRBV13 and J is TRBJ2-1; D is unresolved. Trimming removed 8 bases at V and 4 bases at J, with 12 bases between. CDR3 length equals 13 residues. Germline V gives CDR1 PRHDT, CDR2 FYEKMQ (reference sequence). Here the CDR3 reads CASGPSLYNEQFF. The CDR3 bases are TGTGCCAGCGGACCCTCTCTGTACAATGAGCAGTTCTTC.

The rearrangement links TRBV6-1 to TRBJ2-3; no reliable D call. In germline, CDR1 is MNHNS, CDR2 SASEGT. The CDR3 length is 15 residues. V was clipped by 5 bases and J by 1 base, with 13 bases between them. This CDR3 reads CASSLVSLGTDTQYF. DNA for the CDR3: TGTGCCAGCAGTTTGGTCAGTCTGGGCACAGATACGCAGTATTTT.

The rearrangement uses TRBV2 and TRBJ2-1; no firm D call. CDR3 length: 17 residues. Germline V CDR1 and CDR2: SNHLY, FYNNEI. Trimming left V 0 bases short and J 0 bases short, with 12 bases between. The CDR3 region is CASSEAEGLSSYNEQFF. The CDR3 DNA is TGTGCCAGCAGTGAAGCCGAAGGGCTGAGCTCCTACAATGAGCAGTTCTTC.

This clonotype has more than one count but fewer than ten. The chain links TRBV15 to TRBJ2-2; 10 nucleotides line up with TRBD2. Losses at the gene ends were 1 base for V and 4 bases for J; bases not matched to a gene: 0. Germline V gene data show CDR1 as LNHNV and CDR2 as YYDKDF (reference sequence). This CDR3 is built from 15 residues. CDR3 amino acids: CATSRGLAGTGELFF. CDR3 nucleotides: TGTGCCACCAGCAGAGGACTAGCGGGCACCGGGGAGCTGTTTTTT.

The chain has TRBV7-6 and TRBJ2-3; TRBD2 agrees at 7 bases. Germline values: CDR1 SGHVS, CDR2 FNYEAQ. Trimming at V came to 2 bases and at J to 0 bases, leaving 11 bases not matched to a gene. This CDR3 spans 18 amino acids. The CDR3 loop is CASSLYQRGAYSTDTQYF. CDR3 DNA: TGTGCCAGCAGCTTATACCAGCGGGGAGCCTATAGCACAGATACGCAGTATTTT. The full variable domain, in which reference TRBV7-6 and TRBJ2-3 provide the parts outside the CDR3, is GAGVSQSPRYKVTKRGQDVALRCDPISGHVSLYWYRQALGQGPEFLTYFNYEAQQDKSGLPNDRFSAERPEGSISTLTIQRTEQRDSAMYRCASSLYQRGAYSTDTQYFGPGTRLTVL.

This clonotype was recorded a few times. The chain's CDR3 is CASSFVGDGEQYF. DNA of the CDR3: TGTGCCAGCAGTTTTGTGGGGGACGGCGAGCAGTACTTC. The chain employs TRBV12-3 or TRBV12-4 and TRBJ2-7; D is perhaps TRBD1 or TRBD2 (5 bases each). CDR3 length: 13 amino acids. V shed 3 bases and J shed 6 bases, with 12 bases lying between them.

The chain is built from TRBV29-1 and TRBJ2-3; possibly TRBD1 or TRBD2 for D (6 bases each). From germline, CDR1 is SQVTM and CDR2 ANQGSEA. The CDR3 consists of 12 residues. The germline V and J ends were trimmed by 5 bases and 5 bases, with 11 bases remaining between them. The CDR3 is CSVPGAEDTQYF. Here the CDR3 DNA reads TGCAGCGTTCCGGGGGCTGAAGATACGCAGTATTTT.

This clonotype was detected a few times. V and J are TRBV5-1 and TRBJ1-6; perhaps TRBD1 as D (6 bases). Germline V lookup: CDR1 SGHRS, CDR2 YFSETQ. The V and J ends lost 4 bases and 8 bases respectively, with 19 bases between them. The CDR3 contains 16 residues. CDR3 DNA: TGCGCCAGCAGCGACTTGGGATACAGGGAAGATTCACCCCTCCACTTT. It translates to CASSDLGYREDSPLHF.

This clonotype was seen only a few times. This chain joins TRBV19 and TRBJ2-1, with TRBD2 matching over 13 bases. Germline loops: CDR1 LNHDA, CDR2 SQIVND (reference sequence). Germline trimming cut 2 bases from V and 8 bases from J; bases unmatched to any gene: 12. This CDR3 contains 18 residues. CDR3: CASSIRLRGTSGNYEQFF. In DNA form, the CDR3 reads TGTGCCAGTAGTATAAGGTTGCGCGGGACTAGCGGGAACTATGAGCAGTTCTTC. The entire variable domain, with the rest obtained from reference TRBV19 and TRBJ2-1, is as follows: DGGITQSPKYLFRKEGQNVTLSCEQNLNHDAMYWYRQDPGQGLRLIYYSQIVNDFQKGDIAEGYSVSREKKESFPLTVTSAQKNPTAFYLCASSIRLRGTSGNYEQFFGPGTRLTVL.

In this sample, this clonotype turned up a few times. The V gene is TRBV12-5, the J gene TRBJ2-7; 13 nucleotides agree with TRBD2. Per the germline V gene, CDR1 is LGHNT and CDR2 is FRNRAP. The CDR3 contains 17 residues. V was pared by 0 bases and J by 3 bases, with 5 bases of the junction left unmatched. The CDR3 DNA sequence: TGTGCTAGTGGTTTGGTATCCGGGACTAGCGGGATCTACGAGCAGTACTTC. Encoded protein: CASGLVSGTSGIYEQYF.

This clonotype was counted a few times. This chain connects TRBV3-1 to TRBJ1-2; 9 nucleotides line up with TRBD1. J lost 8 bases, V lost 4 bases, and 8 bases had no gene match. CDR1 is LGHDT and CDR2 is YNNKEL in the germline V gene (reference sequence). This CDR3 is 14 amino acids long. The CDR3, as DNA: TGTGCCAGCAGCCCCCGGGGGACAGGGCGAGGCTACACCTTC. It translates to CASSPRGTGRGYTF.

The chain uses TRBV19 and TRBJ1-5; no clear D. The V end was cut by 3 bases, the J end by 9 bases, with 18 bases between. Germline V gene lookup returns CDR1 LNHDA and CDR2 SQIVND (reference sequence). CDR3 length: 15 residues. The CDR3 loop is CASSIKGGVSRPQHF. CDR3 nucleotides: TGTGCCAGTAGTATTAAGGGTGGAGTTAGCCGGCCCCAGCATTTT.

This clonotype has more than one count but fewer than ten. The rearrangement joins TRBV7-6 to TRBJ2-3; 9 bases are a match to TRBD2. This CDR3 comprises 14 residues. With V trimmed by 8 bases and J by 1 base, 4 bases remained unmatched. Looked up from germline, CDR1 is SGHVS and CDR2 is FNYEAQ. The CDR3 sequence: CASLGGGGTDTQYF. Here the CDR3 DNA reads TGTGCCAGCCTCGGCGGGGGGGGCACAGATACGCAGTATTTT. The full variable domain, with the rest looked up from reference TRBV7-6 and TRBJ2-3, is GAGVSQSPRYKVTKRGQDVALRCDPISGHVSLYWYRQALGQGPEFLTYFNYEAQQDKSGLPNDRFSAERPEGSISTLTIQRTEQRDSAMYRCASLGGGGTDTQYFGPGTRLTVL.

This clonotype was observed a handful of times. The chain couples TRBV5-6 to TRBJ1-4, with D perhaps matching TRBD1 (5 bases). Germline-derived CDR1 and CDR2 are SGHDT and YYEEEE. The CDR3 extends over 15 amino acids. V lost 0 bases and J 6 bases, leaving 12 bases between the germline ends. CDR3 region: CASSLGTVGDEKLFF. Here the CDR3 DNA reads TGTGCCAGCAGCTTGGGGACGGTGGGGGATGAAAAACTGTTTTTT.